A single sample gave rise to the 27 T cell receptor beta chains below, sequenced in a study of T-cell memory formation after mild COVID-19. TCRdb called the 5' RACE reads again in MiXCR, with one record for every CDR3 protein. The sample lists approximately 100,000 distinct CDR3 sequences; around a quarter were seen once. What was sequenced was PBMCs or a T cell subset sorted from them (not recorded which). These receptor sequences come from a man aged 18-30 years who had mild COVID-19 (a few samples of this study predate the infection). Cell type and time point are not known.

V gene TRBV19 combines with J gene TRBJ2-1; no definite D call. Germline V gives CDR1 LNHDA, CDR2 SQIVND (reference sequence). The CDR3 extends over 10 amino acids. The CDR3 protein is CATESGEQFF. CDR3 sequence (DNA): TGTGCTACCGAATCTGGTGAGCAGTTCTTC. Drawing the rest from reference TRBV19 and TRBJ2-1, the complete variable domain is DGGITQSPKYLFRKEGQNVTLSCEQNLNHDAMYWYRQDPGQGLRLIYYSQIVNDFQKGDIAEGYSVSREKKESFPLTVTSAQKNPTAFYLCATESGEQFFGPGTRLTVL.

The chain links TRBV15 to TRBJ1-6; TRBD1 matches at 12 bases. The CDR3 is 14 residues long. J was trimmed by 9 bases and V by 6 bases; bases with no gene match: 3. Germline lookup yields CDR1 LNHNV and CDR2 YYDKDF (reference sequence). The CDR3 DNA reads TGTGCCACCAGGAGGGACAGGGGGCTTTCACCCCTCCACTTT. Encoded protein: CATRRDRGLSPLHF.

This clonotype occurred a few times. The V and J genes are TRBV11-2 and TRBJ2-7; TRBD2 is a possible D gene (5 bases). V was trimmed by 1 base and J by 3 bases, leaving 13 bases between them. Germline V gene lookup returns CDR1 SGHAT and CDR2 FQNNGV. The length of the CDR3 is 15 residues. CDR3 residues: CASSLAPSTNYEQYV. CDR3 nucleotides: TGTGCCAGCAGCTTAGCACCTAGCACAAACTACGAGCAGTACGTC.

This chain joins TRBV20-1 and TRBJ1-1; TRBD1 is a possible D gene (6 bases). Germline V gene data show CDR1 as DFQATT and CDR2 as SNEGSKA (reference sequence). With 6 bases removed from V and 5 bases from J, the gap between germline ends came to 19 bases. The CDR3 totals 14 residues. As DNA, the CDR3 is TGCAGTGCGACCCTCCGGGGGCGCGGAACTGAAGCTTTCTTT. This translates into CSATLRGRGTEAFF.

Here the CDR3 reads CASSLGRTETGEQYF. The CDR3 nucleotides are TGCGCCAGCAGCTTGGGGCGGACCGAAACTGGCGAGCAGTACTTC. The chain couples TRBV5-1 to TRBJ2-7, with D uncertain. Germline values: CDR1 SGHRS, CDR2 YFSETQ. V was clipped by 0 bases and J by 6 bases, with 16 bases between them. CDR3 length: 15 residues.

With respect to this clonotype: An end of the junction differs from the germline gene, which may be a read error. The chain joins TRBV7-3 to TRBJ2-3, with TRBD1 as a possible D gene (6 bases). CDR1 SGHTA and CDR2 FQGTGA come from the germline V gene. This CDR3 has 15 amino acids. The CDR3 region has the DNA TGTGCCAGCAGCATAACGACAGGAGACTTGGATACGCAGTATTTT. Translation gives CASSITTGDLDTQYF.

V is TRBV6-5 and J is TRBJ2-3; D is undetermined. The CDR3 has 14 residues. The V end lost 9 bases, the J end lost 0 bases, and 13 bases lay between the germline ends. Germline V gene lookup returns CDR1 MNHEY and CDR2 SVGAGI. CDR3 nucleotide sequence: TGTGCCAGTACCGTCAAGTCTAGCACAGATACGCAGTATTTT. As protein: CASTVKSSTDTQYF.

This clonotype showed up many times. The chain couples TRBV4-3 to TRBJ1-2; D not certain. This CDR3 region has 17 residues. Germline loops: CDR1 LGHNA, CDR2 YSLEER. V lost 4 bases to trimming and J lost 4 bases, with 22 bases between them. CDR3 amino acids: CASSPSRSPGVVYGYTF. The CDR3 DNA sequence: TGCGCCAGCAGCCCTAGCAGGTCGCCTGGTGTGGTCTATGGCTACACCTTC.

This sequence joins TRBV5-5 and TRBJ2-4; D tentatively reads TRBD1 or TRBD2 (6 bases each). The CDR3 runs to 15 residues. The ends were cut back, 1 base at V and 0 bases at J, with 8 bases in the middle. The V gene's germline CDR1 is SGHKS and CDR2 YYEKEE (reference sequence). CDR3 residues: CASSLRGLAKNIQYF. The CDR3, as DNA: TGTGCCAGCAGCTTGCGGGGGCTAGCCAAAAACATTCAGTACTTC.

This clonotype was recorded a few times. The genes are TRBV7-3 and TRBJ1-1; possibly TRBD1 for D (5 bases). This CDR3 contains 15 residues. Germline V gene sequence: CDR1 SGHTA, CDR2 FQGTGA. Trimming stripped 5 bases from V and 4 bases from J, with 17 bases between. The CDR3 protein is CASSPTGGSGTEAFF. CDR3 nucleotide sequence: TGTGCCAGCAGCCCTACCGGGGGGAGCGGCACTGAAGCTTTCTTT.

This rearrangement joins TRBV19 to TRBJ1-5; 8 nucleotides match TRBD1. CDR3 size: 15 residues. Germline V CDR1 and CDR2: LNHDA, SQIVND (reference sequence). J lost 4 bases, V lost 5 bases, and 7 bases had no gene match. CDR3 loop: CASSGTGGLNQPQHF. The CDR3 DNA follows: TGTGCCAGTAGTGGAACAGGGGGACTTAATCAGCCCCAGCATTTT.

The V and J genes are TRBV19 and TRBJ1-5; D unresolved. V lost 4 bases and J 0 bases, leaving 10 bases between the germline ends. This CDR3 is built from 15 residues. Germline V CDR1 and CDR2: LNHDA, SQIVND (reference sequence). The CDR3 DNA is TGTGCCAGTAGTAAGGGCTTTGATAGCAATCAGCCCCAGCATTTT. As protein: CASSKGFDSNQPQHF.

The J gene is TRBJ2-7, the V gene TRBV6-6; D ambiguous. The germline V and J ends were trimmed by 5 bases and 0 bases, with 5 bases remaining between them. CDR1 and CDR2 (germline): MNHNY, SVGAGI (reference sequence). The CDR3 is 12 residues long. CDR3 bases: TGTGCCAGCAGTCCTACCTCCTACGAGCAGTACGTC. Its protein is CASSPTSYEQYV.

V gene TRBV29-1 combines with J gene TRBJ2-1, with a tentative D call TRBD1 (5 bases). CDR3 size: 13 residues. Trimming cost V 5 bases and J 5 bases, with 13 bases left between them. Germline values: CDR1 SQVTM, CDR2 ANQGSEA. CDR3 amino acids: CSVSETAHNEQFF. The CDR3 DNA sequence: TGCAGCGTTTCAGAGACAGCTCACAATGAGCAGTTCTTC.

This clonotype was counted only a few times. The chain joins TRBV29-1 to TRBJ2-3, with D uncertain. There are 15 residues in the CDR3. Germline V gives CDR1 SQVTM, CDR2 ANQGSEA. Trimming pared 2 bases from V and 4 bases from J, leaving 16 bases between. CDR3: CSVETAKEGPDTQYF. The CDR3, as DNA: TGCAGCGTTGAAACGGCAAAAGAAGGACCAGATACGCAGTATTTT.

The table lists this clonotype with a few counts. The rearrangement joins TRBV3-1 to TRBJ1-1, with D possibly TRBD1 on 5 matching bases. The ends were cut back, 0 bases at V and 7 bases at J, with 15 bases in the middle. CDR3 length: 15 amino acids. The V gene's germline CDR1 is LGHDT and CDR2 YNNKEL (reference sequence). As DNA, the CDR3 is TGTGCCAGCAGCCAAGAAAGGGGAATCGGGCTTGAAGCTTTCTTT. It encodes CASSQERGIGLEAFF. Together with reference TRBV3-1 and TRBJ1-1, the CDR3 gives the full variable domain: DTAVSQTPKYLVTQMGNDKSIKCEQNLGHDTMYWYKQDSKKFLKIMFSYNNKELIINETVPNRFSPKSPDKAHLNLHINSLELGDSAVYFCASSQERGIGLEAFFGQGTRLTVV.

The rearrangement joins TRBV6-2 or TRBV6-3 to TRBJ1-2, with a tentative D call TRBD1 (6 bases). V lost 2 bases and J lost 4, with 14 bases in between. The CDR3 is 15 residues long. The germline CDR1 and CDR2 sequences are MNHEY and SVGEGT. The CDR3, as DNA: TGTGCCAGCAGTTACGCAGGACAGAGGCTCTATGGCTACACCTTC. Translated, it gives CASSYAGQRLYGYTF.

The count of this clonotype is one. The chain has TRBV5-1 and TRBJ2-5; TRBD1 matches 8 bases. This CDR3 comprises 14 residues. Germline values: CDR1 SGHRS, CDR2 YFSETQ. V lost 7 bases, J lost 8 bases, and 13 bases stayed unmatched. CDR3 in DNA: TGCGCCAGCGGGGACATACAGGGGGATCCAACCCAGTACTTC. It specifies CASGDIQGDPTQYF.

This sequence joins TRBV12-3 or TRBV12-4 and TRBJ1-5, with D perhaps matching TRBD1 (5 bases). Trimming removed 5 bases from V and 11 bases from J, with 13 bases in between. The CDR3 contains 12 residues. In DNA, the CDR3 is TGTGCCAGCAGTCCGCAGGGCTACGCCCAGCATTTT. Translated: CASSPQGYAQHF.

This clonotype has only a few counts. The chain links TRBV11-2 to TRBJ1-1, with 7 nucleotides matching TRBD1. The CDR3 has 14 residues. With V trimmed by 5 bases and J by 4 bases, 7 bases remained unmatched. The V gene's germline CDR1 is SGHAT and CDR2 FQNNGV. The CDR3 here is CASSRQGSSTEAFF. For the CDR3, the DNA is TGTGCCAGCAGCAGACAGGGTTCTTCCACTGAAGCTTTCTTT.

This clonotype came up a few times. The chain joins TRBV11-2 to TRBJ2-7, with 12 bases identical to TRBD1. The J segment lost 0 bases and the V segment lost 5 bases, leaving 2 bases of the junction unmatched. The CDR3 has 15 amino acids. Germline-derived CDR1 and CDR2 are SGHAT and FQNNGV. CDR3 in amino acids: CASSGTGGYSYEQYF. The DNA of the CDR3 is TGTGCCAGCAGCGGGACAGGGGGCTACTCCTACGAGCAGTACTTC.

The chain combines TRBV20-1 with TRBJ2-7; D unresolved. V lost 3 bases, J lost 0 bases, and 9 bases lay in between. The germline V gene encodes CDR1 DFQATT and CDR2 SNEGSKA (reference sequence). CDR3 length: 13 amino acids. The CDR3 is CSARESSSYEQYV. The CDR3 region has the DNA TGCAGTGCTAGGGAATCGAGCTCCTACGAGCAGTACGTC.

This sequence joins TRBV6-5 and TRBJ2-3; D not certain. The CDR3 spans 13 residues. Germline CDR1 reads MNHEY; CDR2 reads SVGAGI. The ends were cut back, 6 bases at V and 2 bases at J, with 9 bases in the middle. CDR3 nucleotide sequence: TGTGCCAGCAGCCCTAGGACCACAGATACGCAGTATTTT. Translated, it gives CASSPRTTDTQYF.

This clonotype showed up just a few times. This chain connects TRBV4-1 to TRBJ2-7; D is perhaps TRBD2 (6 bases). The CDR3 contains 15 residues. V lost 6 bases and J 1 base, leaving 16 bases between the germline ends. Germline loops: CDR1 MGHRA, CDR2 YSYEKL. In DNA, the CDR3 is TGCGCCAGCAGTCGTACCACGGGACTTTCCTACGAGCAGTACTTC. Its protein is CASSRTTGLSYEQYF.

The rearrangement links TRBV4-1 to TRBJ2-5; 7 nucleotides match TRBD2. J lost 4 bases, V lost 4 bases, and 3 bases had no gene match. This CDR3 is 13 amino acids long. From germline, CDR1 is MGHRA and CDR2 YSYEKL. Here the CDR3 reads CASSLGLVETQYF. The DNA for the CDR3 is TGCGCCAGCAGCCTCGGACTAGTAGAGACCCAGTACTTC.

This clonotype was seen more than once but under ten times. The J gene is TRBJ2-3, the V gene TRBV15, with D uncertain. CDR1 and CDR2 (germline): LNHNV, YYDKDF (reference sequence). The V end was cut by 3 bases, the J end by 4 bases, with 2 bases between. This CDR3 has 11 amino acids. The DNA of the CDR3 is TGTGCCACCAGCAGGGCAGATACGCAGTATTTT. Its translation is CATSRADTQYF.

Only a few counts were recorded for this clonotype. The V call is TRBV3-1, the J call TRBJ2-5, with D tentatively TRBD2 (5 bases). The V gene's germline CDR1 is LGHDT and CDR2 YNNKEL (reference sequence). CDR3 length equals 15 residues. The ends were cut back, 6 bases at V and 1 base at J, with 15 bases in the middle. Here the CDR3 DNA reads TGTGCCAGCAGTCGAGTTGGGGAGAGCCAAGAGACCCAGTACTTC. It is translated as CASSRVGESQETQYF.